This section outlines one T cell receptor (beta chain) sequence together with its context. Starting from around 510 ng of total RNA, TCR beta cDNA was produced with a primer in the constant region. For TCR beta, libraries were produced by three nested multiplex PCR rounds using slightly modified ARM-PCR. Use of TRBV1-TRBV30 forward primers with a C-beta reverse primer characterized the first two PCR rounds, which lasted 10 cycles each. Using its own MiXCR run on the multiplex PCR reads, TCRdb lists one record per CDR3 protein. The table lists 35,000 to 45,000 distinct CDR3 sequences, roughly 74% of them singletons. Taking about 19-31 mg of unsorted bulk tissue, the authors co-extracted RNA and DNA. Germline CDR1 reads SGHVS; CDR2 reads FQNEAQ. Unmatched junction bases numbered 9, after V lost 1 base and J lost 7 bases. This CDR3 comprises 16 residues. These data originate in a study of tumor-infiltrating lymphocytes in primary liver carcinoma.

Input material: tumor-adjacent normal liver tissue. The sequence derives from a woman aged 25 to 45 with primary liver carcinoma and hepatitis B virus infection. This chain uses TRBV7-8 with TRBJ2-2; TRBD1 matches 7 bases. CDR3 coding DNA: TGTGCCAGCAGCTTAGGTAGGGGGCGCAGCATCGGGGAGCTGTTTTTT. Translation: CASSLGRGRSIGELFF.